The 17 T cell receptor beta chains below all came from one sample that was sequenced in a study of OX40 agonist ivuxolimab in advanced cancers. Here immunoSEQ multiplex PCR was the method, and the copy in TCRdb shows in-frame clones only, minus some. Among more than 90,000 clones listed, more than 80% were seen once. The source was CD4+ or CD8+ T cells sorted from blood, collected in a trial of the OX40 agonist ivuxolimab. The origin of the receptors is an adult with an advanced solid tumor such as melanoma, head and neck, liver or kidney cancer.

The rearrangement joins TRBV4-2 to TRBJ2-7, with 10 bases that match TRBD2. The CDR3 runs 16 residues. CDR1 is LGHNA, CDR2 YNFKEQ, per germline. With V trimmed by 7 bases and J by 3 bases, 12 bases remained unmatched. The DNA for the CDR3 is TGTGCCAGCAACAGCGGGGGGGCCGATGGTTACTACGAGCAGTACTTC. This codes for CASNSGGADGYYEQYF.

The gene calls are TRBV5-7 and TRBJ2-7; no firm D call. TRBV5-7 is an ORF; its function is uncertain. The CDR3 consists of 13 residues. V lost 0 bases to trimming and J lost 5 bases, with 9 bases between them. The CDR3: CASSLAATNEQYF. CDR3 sequence (DNA): TGTGCCAGCAGCTTGGCAGCGACGAACGAGCAGTACTTC.

The CDR3 protein is CASSPMTGPQETQYF. CDR3 sequence (DNA): TGCGCCAGCAGCCCAATGACAGGGCCCCAAGAGACCCAGTACTTC. The chain employs TRBV5-1 and TRBJ2-5, with 7 bases that match TRBD1. Germline trimming cut 4 bases from V and 1 base from J; bases unmatched to any gene: 7. From germline, CDR1 is SGHRS and CDR2 YFSETQ. The CDR3 contains 15 residues.

Here the CDR3 reads CASSPSLQQRGTERYNTEAFF. The CDR3 DNA is TGTGCCAGCAGCCCATCTTTGCAGCAAAGAGGGACAGAAAGATATAACACTGAAGCTTTCTTT. The genes are TRBV21-1 and TRBJ1-1; the DNA was not compared with TRBD1, the D call given in the table. TRBV21-1 is annotated as a pseudogene. CDR3 size: 21 residues.

V usage is TRBV6-5 and J usage is TRBJ1-2; 8 bases align to TRBD1. Germline V CDR1 and CDR2: MNHEY, SVGAGI. The CDR3 extends over 15 amino acids. V lost 4 bases, J lost 1 base, and 5 bases stayed unmatched. The CDR3 region has the DNA TGTGCCAGCAGTTCCCCACAGGGGGGTAACTATGGCTACACCTTC. It encodes CASSSPQGGNYGYTF.

The rearrangement links TRBV7-8 to TRBJ2-3, with 13 bases that match TRBD2. Germline values: CDR1 SGHVS, CDR2 FQNEAQ. CDR3 length equals 19 residues. V shed 1 base, J shed 0 bases, and the junction held 7 bases outside the gene matches. CDR3 bases: TGTGCCAGCAGCTTAGTACGACTAGCGGGGGGCCTGAGCACAGATACGCAGTATTTT. It encodes CASSLVRLAGGLSTDTQYF.

The V gene is TRBV4-2, the J gene TRBJ2-3; D tentatively fits TRBD1 or TRBD2 (5 bases each). Germline V gives CDR1 LGHNA, CDR2 YNFKEQ. The CDR3 extends over 16 amino acids. The V end was cut by 1 base, the J end by 8 bases, with 19 bases between. The CDR3 region is CASSQAPDLLGATQYF. CDR3 bases: TGTGCCAGCAGCCAAGCTCCGGACTTGCTAGGGGCTACGCAGTATTTT.

The chain carries TRBV19 and TRBJ1-4, with D perhaps TRBD1 (6 bases). The V and J ends lost 5 bases and 3 bases respectively, with 16 bases between them. The CDR3 is 16 residues long. Germline CDR1 reads LNHDA; CDR2 reads SQIVND (reference sequence). The CDR3 is CASSPFYRDANEKLFF. In DNA, the CDR3 is TGTGCCAGTAGTCCGTTTTACAGGGACGCTAATGAAAAACTGTTTTTT.

The genes are TRBV19 and TRBJ2-7; 8 bases are a match to TRBD1. Trimming at V came to 5 bases and at J to 1 base, leaving 7 bases not matched to a gene. Germline V lookup: CDR1 LNHDA, CDR2 SQIVND (reference sequence). This CDR3 region has 15 residues. CDR3 loop: CASSYRDRPSYEQYF. The DNA of the CDR3 is TGTGCCAGTAGTTACCGGGACAGGCCTTCCTACGAGCAGTACTTC.

The chain employs TRBV18 and TRBJ2-1; possible D gene TRBD2, 6 bases. Looked up from germline, CDR1 is KGHSH and CDR2 is LQKENI. This CDR3 is 15 amino acids long. Trimming cost V 3 bases and J 8 bases, with 17 bases left between them. CDR3 protein: CASSPSGRLSHEQFF. The CDR3 coding sequence is TGTGCCAGCTCACCTAGCGGACGACTAAGCCATGAGCAGTTCTTC.

V usage is TRBV9 and J usage is TRBJ1-2; 9 bases are shared with TRBD1. This CDR3 region has 16 residues. Germline CDR1 and CDR2: SGDLS and YYNGEE. The V segment lost 3 bases and the J segment 8 bases; nucleotides outside the gene matches: 14. CDR3 nucleotide sequence: TGTGCCAGCAGCGCTGGCCGGGACAGGGTATTGGGGGGCTACACCTTC. As protein: CASSAGRDRVLGGYTF.

This chain connects TRBV19 to TRBJ1-3; D remains unclear. From germline, CDR1 is LNHDA and CDR2 SQIVND (reference sequence). V shed 2 bases and J shed 0 bases, with 11 bases lying between them. There are 16 residues in the CDR3. In DNA form, the CDR3 reads TGTGCCAGTAGTATAATAGGACGACTCTCTGGAAACACCATATATTTT. Encoded protein: CASSIIGRLSGNTIYF.

The V call is TRBV5-1, the J call TRBJ2-5; 8 positions match TRBD2. V was pared by 4 bases and J by 0 bases, with 5 bases of the junction left unmatched. Germline loops: CDR1 SGHRS, CDR2 YFSETQ. The CDR3 runs 15 residues. This chain's CDR3 is CASSPGTRDQETQYF. DNA of the CDR3: TGCGCCAGCAGCCCCGGGACTAGGGACCAAGAGACCCAGTACTTC. The full variable domain, its missing parts supplied by reference TRBV5-1 and TRBJ2-5, is KAGVTQTPRYLIKTRGQQVTLSCSPISGHRSVSWYQQTPGQGLQFLFEYFSETQRNKGNFPGRFSGRQFSNSRSEMNVSTLELGDSALYLCASSPGTRDQETQYFGPGTRLLVL.

The chain has TRBV19 and TRBJ1-6, with D maybe TRBD1 (5 bases). Per germline, CDR1 LNHDA and CDR2 SQIVND (reference sequence). Trimming pared 2 bases from V and 7 bases from J, leaving 15 bases between. The CDR3 length is 16 residues. The CDR3 sequence: CASSIRPGGVNSPLHF. Written as DNA, the CDR3 is TGTGCCAGTAGTATAAGGCCCGGGGGTGTAAATTCACCCCTCCACTTT.

The V gene is TRBV11-2, the J gene TRBJ2-3; 13 nucleotides agree with TRBD2. Germline V gene data show CDR1 as SGHAT and CDR2 as FQNNGV. V gave up 5 bases and J gave up 4 bases; unmatched junction bases: 6. The CDR3 covers 16 residues. The CDR3 loop is CASSPRTSGRSDTQYF. The CDR3, as DNA: TGTGCCAGCAGCCCCCGGACTAGCGGGAGATCAGATACGCAGTATTTT. Full variable domain (remainder filled in from reference TRBV11-2 and TRBJ2-3): EAGVAQSPRYKIIEKRQSVAFWCNPISGHATLYWYQQILGQGPKLLIQFQNNGVVDDSQLPKDRFSAERLKGVDSTLKIQPAKLEDSAVYLCASSPRTSGRSDTQYFGPGTRLTVL.

The chain uses TRBV27 and TRBJ1-1; tentative D call: TRBD1 (6 bases). V lost 5 bases, J lost 3 bases, and 13 bases lay in between. From germline, CDR1 is MNHEY and CDR2 SMNVEV (reference sequence). There are 14 residues in the CDR3. CDR3 residues: CASSLQGGHTEAFF. The CDR3 DNA is TGTGCCAGCAGTCTACAGGGAGGGCACACTGAAGCTTTCTTT.

This clone was observed a handful of times. Here the CDR3 reads CASSVRTGAIDTQYF. DNA for the CDR3: TGTGCCAGCAGCGTACGCACAGGGGCGATAGATACGCAGTATTTT. The chain couples TRBV5-6 to TRBJ2-3, with 7 nucleotides matching TRBD1. V gave up 4 bases and J gave up 5 bases; unmatched junction bases: 10. CDR3 length: 15 amino acids. CDR1 is SGHDT and CDR2 is YYEEEE in the germline V gene.